This T cell receptor beta chain was identified in a study of T-cell memory formation after mild COVID-19. Study-level findings and limits: Clones shrinking between day 15 and 85 showed a balanced CD4/CD8 split, and those that grew later tilted toward CD4+. Among CD4+ contracting clones, most were CM and EM, and CD8+ ones EMRA.

With respect to this clonotype: Its target is not known.

It was 5'RACE with constant-segment primers that produced the TCR alpha and TCR beta cDNA libraries, which carried sample barcodes and UMIs. TCRdb re-derived calls from the 5' RACE reads in MiXCR, one entry per CDR3 protein. The data show hundreds of thousands of distinct CDR3 sequences, roughly 20% seen once. Germline CDR1 SNHLY, CDR2 FYNNEI. CDR3 length: 15 amino acids. With 3 bases removed from V and 2 bases from J, the gap between germline ends came to 11 bases. Sequenced material: PBMCs or a T cell subset sorted from them (not recorded which). This TCR came from an adult woman who had mild COVID-19 (a few samples of this study predate the infection). Cell type and time point are not known. The V gene is TRBV2, the J gene TRBJ1-5, with TRBD1 as a possible D gene (6 bases). The CDR3 DNA is TGTGCCAGCAGTGACAGGGGCTGGGGCAATCAGCCCCAGCATTTT. It translates to CASSDRGWGNQPQHF.